The clone carrying this T cell receptor (beta chain) was picked up many times. Other DNA sequences in this specimen translate into the identical CDR3. Trimming took off 7 bases at V and 7 bases at J, with 18 bases between the two ends. Germline V gene sequence: CDR1 SGDLS, CDR2 YYNGEE. This CDR3 comprises 13 residues. TCRdb's table, derived via immunoSEQ multiplex PCR, lists solely in-frame clones and lacks some. The sample has tens of thousands of clones; about 63% are singletons. These data come from a study of shared clonotypes between healthy human individuals. The sequenced sample consisted of memory CD8+ T cells sorted from blood. Stated subset: CD45RO+ cells pooled with CCR7-negative TemRA cells. The receptor's source is a man in his thirties or forties in good health. The chain uses TRBV9 and TRBJ2-7; D perhaps matches TRBD2 (6 bases). CDR3 bases: TGTGCCAGCGGGGGTGGAGGGACGGGAGAGCAGTACTTC. As protein: CASGGGGTGEQYF. Combining the CDR3 with reference TRBV9 and TRBJ2-7 gives the whole variable domain DSGVTQTPKHLITATGQRVTLRCSPRSGDLSVYWYQQSLDQGLQFLIQYYNGEERAKGNILERFSAQQFPDLHSELNLSSLELGDSALYFCASGGGGTGEQYFGPGTRLTVT.